These T cell receptor beta chains were read from a single sample in a study of cytomegalovirus exposure and HLA in healthy donors. The repertoire was sequenced with immunoSEQ multiplex PCR; TCRdb's copy has only in-frame clones and lacks some. The profile shows around 200,000 clones, under 70% of them singletons. Sequenced input: PBMCs. The receptor set was obtained from a man aged 40-50 years in good health and CMV-seropositive. Each CDR3 is given with its conserved first and last residue. D genes are given only for firm matches. Clone size is not always given. Where it is, it says once, few, many or a class for expanded clones.

V gene,clone size,J gene,D gene,CDR3 DNA,CDR3 protein
TRBV2,NA,TRBJ1-5,NA,TGTGCCAGCAGTGCTTCGTTGACAGGCTATAGCAATCAGCCCCAGCATTTT,CASSASLTGYSNQPQHF
TRBV7-9,NA,TRBJ2-7,TRBD1,TGTGCCAGCACCCCAGGACAGGCCTACGAGCAGTACTTC,CASTPGQAYEQYF
TRBV6-1,NA,TRBJ2-7,TRBD1,TGTGCCAGCAGACCCCCGGGACAGGGCTACGAGCAGTACTTC,CASRPPGQGYEQYF
TRBV14,NA,TRBJ2-2,TRBD2,TGTGCCAGCAGCCCACTAGCGGGAGAAACCGGGGAGCTGTTTTTT,CASSPLAGETGELFF
TRBV5-5,NA,TRBJ1-5,NA,TGTGCCAGCAGCTTGGACAGCCTCAATCAGCCCCAGCATTTT,CASSLDSLNQPQHF
TRBV29-1,NA,TRBJ2-3,TRBD2,TGCAGCGTTGAAGGGGGAGCGGGGATTACAGATACGCAGTATTTT,CSVEGGAGITDTQYF
TRBV7-2,NA,TRBJ2-3,NA,TGTGCCAGCAGCTCGGGGGTTGGTTTAGATACGCAGTATTTT,CASSSGVGLDTQYF
TRBV6-5,NA,TRBJ2-3,NA,TGTGCCAGCAGTTACGGCGGGACCCCACAAGATACGCAGTATTTT,CASSYGGTPQDTQYF
TRBV11-1,NA,TRBJ2-7,NA,TGTGCCAGCAGCCCTGCCCGTGGGGGCTACACCTACGAGCAGTACTTC,CASSPARGGYTYEQYF
TRBV7-2,NA,TRBJ2-3,TRBD2,TGTGCCAGCAGCTCCCAAGGGACTAGCGGGGCGGATACGCAGTATTTT,CASSSQGTSGADTQYF
TRBV5-1,once,TRBJ2-7,TRBD1,TGCGCCAGCAGCCTGGACAGGGCAGCATACGAGCAGTACTTC,CASSLDRAAYEQYF
TRBV5-6,NA,TRBJ2-5,NA,TGTGCCAGCAGCTTGGGACAACAAGAGACCCAGTACTTC,CASSLGQQETQYF
TRBV7-8,few,TRBJ2-7,TRBD1,TGTGCCAGCAGCCCAAGACAGGGGTACTACGAGCAGTACTTC,CASSPRQGYYEQYF